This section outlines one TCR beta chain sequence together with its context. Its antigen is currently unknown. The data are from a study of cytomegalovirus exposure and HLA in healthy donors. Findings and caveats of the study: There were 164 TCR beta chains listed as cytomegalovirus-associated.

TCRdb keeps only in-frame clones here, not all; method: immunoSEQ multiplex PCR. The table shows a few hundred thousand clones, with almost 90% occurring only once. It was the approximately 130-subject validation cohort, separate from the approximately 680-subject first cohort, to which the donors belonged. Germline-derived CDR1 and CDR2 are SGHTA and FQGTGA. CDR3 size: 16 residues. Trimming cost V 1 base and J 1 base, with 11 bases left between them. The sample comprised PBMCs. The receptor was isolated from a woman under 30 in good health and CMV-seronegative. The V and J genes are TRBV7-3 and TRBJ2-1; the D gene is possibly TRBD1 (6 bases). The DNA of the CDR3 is TGTGCCAGCAGCTTAATTGGGGGACAATCCTACAATGAGCAGTTCTTC. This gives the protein CASSLIGGQSYNEQFF.